These 18 T cell receptor beta chains share one sample of origin, sequenced in a study of PD-1 and CTLA-4 blockade in melanoma. TCRdb's table, derived via immunoSEQ multiplex PCR, lists solely in-frame clones and lacks some. This table holds around 7,200 clones, 75% to 85% found once. This sample comprised CD8+ T cells from peripheral blood, obtained before anti-PD-1 treatment. All receptors come from a human donor with melanoma.

In this sample, this clone is medium-sized. The chain combines TRBV11-3 with TRBJ2-2; D call uncertain. Germline V CDR1 and CDR2: SGHNT, YENEEA. Deletions cut 4 bases from V and 4 bases from J, with 10 bases between. CDR3 size: 14 residues. In DNA form, the CDR3 reads TGTGCCAGCAGCTATGTGTTTGTCACCGGGGAGCTGTTTTTT. Protein: CASSYVFVTGELFF.

The V and J genes are TRBV7-6 and TRBJ1-1, with D possibly TRBD1 on 5 matching bases. V lost 5 bases and J 3 bases, leaving 10 bases between the germline ends. The CDR3 consists of 13 residues. Germline CDR1 is SGHVS and CDR2 is FNYEAQ. The CDR3 sequence is CASSPGTYTEAFF. CDR3 coding DNA: TGTGCCAGCAGCCCCGGGACTTACACTGAAGCTTTCTTT.

This chain uses TRBV6-5 with TRBJ2-1; D remains ambiguous. Per germline, CDR1 MNHEY and CDR2 SVGAGI. The CDR3 is made up of 15 amino acids. V lost 7 bases and J 2 bases, leaving 15 bases between the germline ends. CDR3 sequence reads: CASKNYPETYNEQFF. The DNA of the CDR3 is TGTGCCAGCAAAAACTACCCCGAGACCTACAATGAGCAGTTCTTC.

This rearrangement joins TRBV10-3 to TRBJ2-5; D is possibly TRBD1 (6 bases). This CDR3 is built from 15 residues. The germline V gene has CDR1 ENHRY and CDR2 SYGVKD. V dropped 4 bases and J dropped 6 bases, with 18 bases sitting between them. The CDR3: CAISVSGEFMQTQYF. The CDR3 DNA sequence: TGTGCCATCAGTGTCTCAGGGGAGTTCATGCAGACCCAGTACTTC.

This chain connects TRBV5-6 to TRBJ2-1; D gene uncertain. CDR3 length: 15 residues. Germline V gene lookup returns CDR1 SGHDT and CDR2 YYEEEE. V lost 0 bases, J lost 3 bases, and 10 bases lay in between. The CDR3 protein is CASSLGGRNYNEQFF. The DNA for the CDR3 is TGTGCCAGCAGCTTGGGAGGAAGGAACTACAATGAGCAGTTCTTC.

The table lists this clone with a few counts. V and J are TRBV2 and TRBJ1-5, with 9 positions matching TRBD1. Per the germline V gene, CDR1 is SNHLY and CDR2 is FYNNEI. Germline trimming cut 3 bases from V and 6 bases from J; bases unmatched to any gene: 3. The CDR3 is 14 residues long. This chain's CDR3 is CASSEDRGFQPQHF. Here the CDR3 DNA reads TGTGCCAGCAGTGAGGACAGGGGTTTTCAGCCCCAGCATTTT.

The genes are TRBV6-5 and TRBJ2-7, with 8 bases lining up with TRBD1. V shed 2 bases and J 4 bases; nucleotides not matched to a gene: 4. The CDR3 has 14 amino acids. Germline loops: CDR1 MNHEY, CDR2 SVGAGI. For the CDR3, the DNA is TGTGCCAGCAGTTACAGGACAGGGTTTTACGAGCAGTACTTC. It is translated as CASSYRTGFYEQYF.

CDR3 sequence reads: CASSSPGTGNTEAFF. Written as DNA, the CDR3 is TGTGCCAGCAGCTCGCCTGGGACGGGGAACACTGAAGCTTTCTTT. V gene TRBV11-3 combines with J gene TRBJ1-1, with D maybe TRBD1 (5 bases). CDR3 length: 15 residues. Trimming left V 4 bases short and J 1 base short, with 13 bases between. Germline-derived CDR1 and CDR2 are SGHNT and YENEEA.

The chain is built from TRBV9 and TRBJ2-1, with D perhaps matching TRBD2 (5 bases). The CDR3 loop spans 12 amino acids. Per the germline V gene, CDR1 is SGDLS and CDR2 is YYNGEE. Trimming pared 4 bases from V and 9 bases from J, leaving 11 bases between. The DNA for the CDR3 is TGTGCCAGCAGCTCGCTAGAGGGTGAGCAGTTCTTC. Encoded protein: CASSSLEGEQFF. Using reference TRBV9 and TRBJ2-1 for the parts outside the CDR3, the full variable domain is DSGVTQTPKHLITATGQRVTLRCSPRSGDLSVYWYQQSLDQGLQFLIQYYNGEERAKGNILERFSAQQFPDLHSELNLSSLELGDSALYFCASSSLEGEQFFGPGTRLTVL.

This clone appeared once. The rearrangement links TRBV6-5 to TRBJ2-7; D possibly corresponds to TRBD2 (5 bases). This CDR3 comprises 15 residues. Trimming took off 5 bases at V and 2 bases at J, with 16 bases between the two ends. The germline V gene encodes CDR1 MNHEY and CDR2 SVGAGI. This chain's CDR3 is CASSTSGPLAYEQYF. CDR3 in DNA: TGTGCCAGCAGTACTAGTGGTCCCCTAGCCTACGAGCAGTACTTC.

V is TRBV23-1 and J is TRBJ1-2, with D possibly being TRBD1 (6 bases). TRBV23-1 is identified as an open reading frame with a role that is uncertain. The length of the CDR3 is 18 residues. The V and J ends lost 0 bases and 4 bases respectively, with 21 bases between them. The CDR3 sequence: CASSQSDGGGTGLYGYTF. DNA of the CDR3: TGCGCCAGCAGTCAATCTGACGGGGGGGGTACAGGGCTCTATGGCTACACCTTC.

In DNA, the CDR3 is TGTGCCAGTACCCCACGGGACGGAGGCTCTGGGGCCAACGTCCTGACTTTC. Its translation: CASTPRDGGSGANVLTF. The chain joins TRBV19 to TRBJ2-6; D is possibly TRBD1 or TRBD2 (5 bases each). The CDR3 runs 17 residues. Germline V gene lookup returns CDR1 LNHDA and CDR2 SQIVND (reference sequence). Trimming pared 7 bases from V and 0 bases from J, leaving 16 bases between.

The gene calls are TRBV7-9 and TRBJ2-2, with 9 positions matching TRBD2. This CDR3 is built from 17 residues. Unmatched junction bases numbered 9, after V lost 5 bases and J lost 2 bases. The germline gives CDR1 SEHNR, CDR2 FQNEAQ (reference sequence). The CDR3 nucleotides are TGTGCCAGCAGCACTTTGATAGCGGGAGCAAACACCGGGGAGCTGTTTTTT. Protein: CASSTLIAGANTGELFF.

The rearrangement links TRBV13 to TRBJ1-4; D may be TRBD1 (5 bases). Deletions cut 3 bases from V and 5 bases from J, with 16 bases between. The CDR3 totals 16 residues. Germline values: CDR1 PRHDT, CDR2 FYEKMQ (reference sequence). CDR3 loop: CASSLTAPTQNEKLFF. The CDR3 DNA sequence: TGTGCCAGCAGCTTGACAGCCCCTACTCAGAATGAAAAACTGTTTTTT.

The chain recombines TRBV11-3 with TRBJ2-3; TRBD2 agrees at 10 bases. V shed 4 bases and J 0 bases; nucleotides not matched to a gene: 16. CDR1 SGHNT and CDR2 YENEEA come from the germline V gene. This CDR3 is built from 20 residues. CDR3 loop: CASSSRREAGGQTSTDTQYF. CDR3 DNA: TGTGCCAGCAGCTCCCGCCGGGAAGCGGGAGGGCAGACTAGCACAGATACGCAGTATTTT.

J is TRBJ2-7 and V is TRBV6-5; 8 positions match TRBD1. This CDR3 is 13 amino acids long. With 4 bases clipped from V and 2 bases from J, the junction kept 1 base outside the gene matches. The germline gives CDR1 MNHEY, CDR2 SVGAGI. CDR3 nucleotide sequence: TGTGCCAGCAGTTGGACAGGGCCCTACGAGCAGTACTTC. This encodes CASSWTGPYEQYF.

The gene calls are TRBV7-9 and TRBJ2-2; the D gene is possibly TRBD1 (5 bases). The CDR3 has 13 residues. V was trimmed by 5 bases and J by 3 bases, leaving 7 bases between them. Germline V gene sequence: CDR1 SEHNR, CDR2 FQNEAQ (reference sequence). The CDR3 reads CASSVQDTGELFF. In DNA, the CDR3 is TGTGCCAGCAGCGTACAGGACACCGGGGAGCTGTTTTTT.

V and J are TRBV19 and TRBJ2-2; 8 bases map to TRBD2. Germline CDR1 reads LNHDA; CDR2 reads SQIVND (reference sequence). The CDR3 length is 15 residues. Trimming cost V 3 bases and J 4 bases; bases outside gene matches: 4. The CDR3 nucleotides read TGTGCCAGTAGTATCGGTAGCGGGATCACCGGGGAGCTGTTTTTT. It translates to CASSIGSGITGELFF.